These T cell receptor beta chains were read from a single sample in a study of OX40 agonist ivuxolimab in advanced cancers. Repertoires were generated with immunoSEQ multiplex PCR, while TCRdb's copy carries only in-frame clones and drops some. In the table there are 60,000 to 65,000 clones, about 91% of which are singletons. The specimen was CD4+ or CD8+ T cells sorted from blood, collected in a trial of the OX40 agonist ivuxolimab. All receptors derive from an adult with an advanced solid tumor such as melanoma, head and neck, liver or kidney cancer. CDR3s include the opening cysteine and the closing phenylalanine or tryptophan. A D gene is named only where the DNA matches it firmly. Only part of the rows carry a size: once, few, many, or a class if the clone is expanded.

CDR3: CASSRNRGGEQYF
DNA: TGTGCCAGCAGCCGGAACAGGGGTGGGGAGCAGTACTTC
size: NA
J: TRBJ2-7
D: TRBD1
V: TRBV11-2

CDR3: CASIPRGQGVNEQFF
DNA: TGTGCCAGCATCCCCCGAGGACAGGGGGTCAATGAGCAGTTCTTC
size: NA
J: TRBJ2-1
D: TRBD1
V: TRBV6-1

CDR3: CASSELTRTSGVLAYEQYF
DNA: TGCGCCAGCAGTGAGTTGACCAGGACTAGCGGAGTTTTGGCCTACGAGCAGTACTTC
size: NA
J: TRBJ2-7
D: TRBD2
V: TRBV10-2

CDR3: CASSLGSLRTPSSYNEQFF
DNA: TGCGCCAGCAGCTTGGGAAGTTTGCGGACTCCGAGCTCCTACAATGAGCAGTTCTTC
size: NA
J: TRBJ2-1
D: NA
V: TRBV5-1

CDR3: CASSPTGRNQPQHF
DNA: TGTGCCAGCAGCCCGACAGGGAGAAATCAGCCCCAGCATTTT
size: NA
J: TRBJ1-5
D: TRBD1
V: TRBV6-6

CDR3: CASSLGADTQYF
DNA: TGTGCCAGCAGCTTAGGGGCAGATACGCAGTATTTT
size: NA
J: TRBJ2-3
D: NA
V: TRBV7-2

CDR3: CASSPGDYEKLFF
DNA: TGTGCCAGTAGCCCGGGGGATTATGAAAAACTGTTTTTT
size: NA
J: TRBJ1-4
D: NA
V: TRBV19

CDR3: CASSRGGKFYEQYF
DNA: TGTGCCAGCAGTCGAGGGGGCAAGTTCTACGAGCAGTACTTC
size: NA
J: TRBJ2-7
D: TRBD1
V: TRBV6-5

CDR3: CAWSAGGANYGYTF
DNA: TGTGCCTGGAGTGCCGGCGGGGCTAACTATGGCTACACCTTC
size: NA
J: TRBJ1-2
D: NA
V: TRBV30

CDR3: CASSPTSGPYEQYF
DNA: TGTGCCAGTAGTCCGACTAGCGGCCCCTACGAGCAGTACTTC
size: NA
J: TRBJ2-7
D: TRBD2
V: TRBV19

CDR3: CASSLSRGSNQPQHF
DNA: TGTGCCAGCAGCTTATCCAGGGGTAGCAATCAGCCCCAGCATTTT
size: NA
J: TRBJ1-5
D: NA
V: TRBV11-2

CDR3: CASSPGFEGQGRETQYF
DNA: TGTGCCAGCAGTCCAGGCTTTGAGGGACAGGGTAGGGAGACCCAGTACTTC
size: NA
J: TRBJ2-5
D: TRBD1
V: TRBV6-7

CDR3: CASSTAGVAGGYNEQFF
DNA: TGTGCCAGCAGCACAGCAGGGGTAGCGGGAGGGTATAATGAGCAGTTCTTC
size: NA
J: TRBJ2-1
D: TRBD2
V: TRBV7-9

CDR3: CASSLGGANQETQYF
DNA: TGTGCCAGCAGCTTAGGCGGCGCAAACCAAGAGACCCAGTACTTC
size: NA
J: TRBJ2-5
D: NA
V: TRBV11-2

CDR3: CASSIQGVSNQPQHF
DNA: TGTGCCAGCAGCATACAGGGTGTAAGCAATCAGCCCCAGCATTTT
size: NA
J: TRBJ1-5
D: NA
V: TRBV5-4

CDR3: CSVERGTSGSSNNEQFF
DNA: TGCAGCGTTGAACGAGGGACTAGCGGGAGCTCTAACAATGAGCAGTTCTTC
size: few
J: TRBJ2-1
D: TRBD2
V: TRBV29-1

CDR3: CASSLRGVGTEAFF
DNA: TGTGCCAGCAGCTTAAGGGGGGTAGGCACTGAAGCTTTCTTT
size: NA
J: TRBJ1-1
D: NA
V: TRBV5-4

CDR3: CASNLPGISYEQYF
DNA: TGTGCCAGCAATTTACCAGGTATATCCTACGAGCAGTACTTC
size: NA
J: TRBJ2-7
D: NA
V: TRBV6-5

CDR3: CASSPGRTSGVYNEQFF
DNA: TGTGCCAGCTCACCAGGAAGGACTAGCGGGGTTTACAATGAGCAGTTCTTC
size: NA
J: TRBJ2-1
D: TRBD2
V: TRBV18

CDR3: CASSSAGLAGNTGELFF
DNA: TGTGCCAGCAGCTCGGCAGGACTAGCGGGGAACACCGGGGAGCTGTTTTTT
size: NA
J: TRBJ2-2
D: TRBD2
V: TRBV5-4

CDR3: CASRMSLDRPQHF
DNA: TGTGCCAGCAGGATGAGCCTTGACCGGCCCCAGCATTTT
size: NA
J: TRBJ1-5
D: NA
V: TRBV6-5

CDR3: CASSYGRTNTEAFF
DNA: TGTGCCAGCAGCTACGGACGGACGAACACTGAAGCTTTCTTT
size: NA
J: TRBJ1-1
D: NA
V: TRBV7-2

CDR3: CASSSGLASYNEQFF
DNA: TGTGCCAGCAGCTCGGGACTAGCGTCCTACAATGAGCAGTTCTTC
size: NA
J: TRBJ2-1
D: TRBD2
V: TRBV9

CDR3: CASSETSGSQNTGELFF
DNA: TGCGCCAGCAGTGAGACTAGCGGGAGCCAGAACACCGGGGAGCTGTTTTTT
size: NA
J: TRBJ2-2
D: TRBD2
V: TRBV10-2

CDR3: CASSEEHPRHTGELFF
DNA: TGTGCCAGCAGTGAAGAACACCCTCGCCACACCGGGGAGCTGTTTTTT
size: NA
J: TRBJ2-2
D: NA
V: TRBV2

CDR3: CASTHRGRNTEAFF
DNA: TGTGCCAGCACGCACAGGGGGCGAAACACTGAAGCTTTCTTT
size: few
J: TRBJ1-1
D: TRBD1
V: TRBV28

CDR3: CASSKYGGNQPQHF
DNA: TGTGCCAGCAGCAAATATGGGGGCAATCAGCCCCAGCATTTT
size: NA
J: TRBJ1-5
D: NA
V: TRBV21-1

CDR3: CASNPGLAVVTDTQYF
DNA: TGCGCCAGCAACCCGGGACTAGCGGTCGTCACAGATACGCAGTATTTT
size: NA
J: TRBJ2-3
D: TRBD2
V: TRBV5-1

CDR3: CASRLGQGSDEQYF
DNA: TGCGCCAGCAGACTTGGACAGGGTTCCGACGAGCAGTACTTC
size: NA
J: TRBJ2-7
D: TRBD1
V: TRBV23-1

CDR3: CASSLFGTAGGSTDTQYF
DNA: TGTGCCAGCAGCTTATTCGGCACGGCGGGAGGATCCACAGATACGCAGTATTTT
size: NA
J: TRBJ2-3
D: TRBD2
V: TRBV7-9

CDR3: CASMTGQGRTEAFF
DNA: TGTGCCAGCATGACGGGACAGGGGAGGACTGAAGCTTTCTTT
size: once
J: TRBJ1-1
D: TRBD1
V: TRBV27

CDR3: CASSPNYEQYF
DNA: TGTGCCAGCTCACCAAACTACGAGCAGTACTTC
size: NA
J: TRBJ2-7
D: NA
V: TRBV18

CDR3: CAASTNYEQYF
DNA: TGCGCCGCCTCGACGAACTACGAGCAGTACTTC
size: NA
J: TRBJ2-7
D: NA
V: TRBV20-1

CDR3: CASRGPYEQYF
DNA: TGTGCCAGCAGAGGTCCCTACGAGCAGTACTTC
size: NA
J: TRBJ2-7
D: NA
V: TRBV6-6

CDR3: CASSSTLRDRGRDTGELFF
DNA: TGTGCCAGCAGTTCAACTCTCCGGGACAGGGGGCGGGACACCGGGGAGCTGTTTTTT
size: once
J: TRBJ2-2
D: TRBD1
V: TRBV28

CDR3: CASSVEGGETQYF
DNA: TGTGCCAGCAGTGTGGAGGGGGGGGAGACCCAGTACTTC
size: NA
J: TRBJ2-5
D: NA
V: TRBV6-4

CDR3: CASSPPSLRGTDTQYF
DNA: TGTGCCAGCTCACCACCTAGCTTGCGGGGCACAGATACGCAGTATTTT
size: NA
J: TRBJ2-3
D: NA
V: TRBV18

CDR3: CASSYRPSARETQYF
DNA: TGTGCCAGCAGTTACCGACCTAGCGCTAGGGAGACCCAGTACTTC
size: few
J: TRBJ2-5
D: NA
V: TRBV6-5

CDR3: CASTPGLSYEQYF
DNA: TGTGCCTCCACCCCGGGACTCTCCTACGAGCAGTACTTC
size: NA
J: TRBJ2-7
D: NA
V: TRBV10-3

CDR3: CASSMRQSTGELFF
DNA: TGTGCCAGCAGTATGCGACAGTCCACCGGGGAGCTGTTTTTT
size: NA
J: TRBJ2-2
D: NA
V: TRBV2

CDR3: CASSFLRLAEGDTQYF
DNA: TGTGCCAGCAGCTTTCTAAGACTAGCGGAGGGAGATACGCAGTATTTT
size: NA
J: TRBJ2-3
D: TRBD2
V: TRBV11-3

CDR3: CAISESTAGGTREQYF
DNA: TGTGCCATCAGTGAGTCGACCGCGGGAGGAACGCGCGAGCAGTACTTC
size: NA
J: TRBJ2-7
D: TRBD2
V: TRBV10-3

CDR3: CASGLASTSGNTIYF
DNA: TGTGCTAGTGGTCTGGCCTCAACCTCTGGAAACACCATATATTTT
size: NA
J: TRBJ1-3
D: NA
V: TRBV12-5

CDR3: CASSLAGGETQYF
DNA: TGCGCCAGCAGCCTAGCGGGAGGGGAGACCCAGTACTTC
size: NA
J: TRBJ2-5
D: TRBD2
V: TRBV5-1

CDR3: CASSVRTGGPGNTIYF
DNA: TGTGCCAGCAGCGTAAGGACAGGGGGCCCTGGAAACACCATATATTTT
size: NA
J: TRBJ1-3
D: TRBD1
V: TRBV9

CDR3: CAVPRDRAYGYTF
DNA: TGTGCCGTTCCCCGGGACAGGGCCTATGGCTACACCTTC
size: NA
J: TRBJ1-2
D: TRBD1
V: TRBV28

CDR3: CASSLLAGAGGAYNEQFF
DNA: TGTGCCAGCAGCTTACTTGCGGGGGCGGGAGGGGCCTACAATGAGCAGTTCTTC
size: NA
J: TRBJ2-1
D: TRBD2
V: TRBV11-2

CDR3: CAISDYNEQFF
DNA: TGTGCCATCAGTGATTACAATGAGCAGTTCTTC
size: few
J: TRBJ2-1
D: NA
V: TRBV10-3